A single T cell receptor beta chain is shown here with its context. The Seattle patients, enrolled during active infection, were followed longitudinally. In the study's own analysis: The assay estimated nucleated cells by amplifying reference gene primers. Produced via immunoSEQ multiplex PCR; TCRdb's table is partial and in-frame only. Clone size and V and J calls were adopted from that table, with D and trimming inferred from the DNA. The sample holds under 200,000 clones, around 80% seen once. The data derive from a study of blood T cell repertoires in COVID-19. Study-wide context: Sites in the United States, Italy and Spain provided acute and convalescent COVID-19 samples. PBMCs, B-cell-depleted T cells, or T cells provided the cDNA or gDNA that made up the material.

From germline, CDR1 is DFQATT and CDR2 SNEGSKA (reference sequence). This CDR3 is 14 amino acids long. V was cut by 3 bases and J by 0 bases, with 9 bases left in between. The chain recombines TRBV20-1 with TRBJ2-1; no reliable D call. The sample was peripheral blood. This clonotype was sampled from a woman in her 70s with COVID-19, enrolled during active disease. This CDR3 reads CSASRYSSYNEQFF. CDR3 bases: TGCAGTGCTAGTCGGTATAGCTCCTACAATGAGCAGTTCTTC.